This T cell receptor beta chain was observed in a study of T-cell reconstitution after alpha-beta-depleted transplantation in children. The CDR3 length is 13 residues. V lost 9 bases and J lost 7, with 15 bases in between. Germline-derived CDR1 and CDR2 are SEHNR and FQNEAQ (reference sequence). Unique molecular identifiers were used to barcode this TCRbeta library. TCRdb reprocessed the PCR reads with MiXCR, giving one entry per CDR3 protein. Among about 240,000 distinct CDR3 sequences, more than 10% were seen once, and the ten largest hold approximately 2.4%. Sample: PBMCs from the stem cell graft donor, taken from the stem cell graft. The receptor's source is a human donor who donated a stem cell graft to a child with acute lymphoblastic leukemia. The chain links TRBV7-9 to TRBJ2-2; D possibly uses TRBD1 or TRBD2 (6 bases each). CDR3 sequence: CARGPGGLGELFF. CDR3 in DNA: TGTGCCAGGGGCCCCGGGGGCCTCGGGGAGCTGTTTTTT. The entire variable domain, with the rest obtained from reference TRBV7-9 and TRBJ2-2, is as follows: DTGVSQNPRHKITKRGQNVTFRCDPISEHNRLYWYRQTLGQGPEFLTYFQNEAQLEKSRLLSDRFSAERPKGSFSTLEIQRTEQGDSAMYLCARGPGGLGELFFGEGSRLTVL.